Below are 8 T cell receptor beta chains sequenced from a single sample in a study of blood T cell repertoires in COVID-19 (TCRdb year 2020). Libraries came from the immunoSEQ multiplex PCR assay. Sourced from immuneACCESS, this table was stored by TCRdb with only in-frame sequences that have V and J called. A share of the clones is absent; for the studies checked, an unresolved V gene accounts for under half, and the remainder has no known explanation. The sample contains approximately 300,000 clones, about 85% of them found a single time. Roughly 2.1% of the sample lies in the top ten. The source material was peripheral blood. These receptors were obtained from a man between 18 and 35 years old with active or convalescent COVID-19.

The rearrangement links TRBV27 to TRBJ2-2; D is undetermined. Between the trimmed V and J ends, which lost 0 bases and 4 bases, there was a span of 12 bases. From germline, CDR1 is MNHEY and CDR2 SMNVEV (reference sequence). CDR3 size: 16 residues. The CDR3 loop reads CASSLSLAVRTGELFF. The CDR3 DNA reads TGTGCCAGCAGTTTATCCTTGGCAGTCCGCACCGGGGAGCTGTTTTTT.

The chain carries TRBV6-6 and TRBJ2-2; 8 bases line up with TRBD2. Germline CDR1 reads MNHNY; CDR2 reads SVGAGI (reference sequence). V lost 2 bases and J lost 3; bases outside the gene matches: 5. CDR3 length equals 16 residues. As DNA, the CDR3 is TGTGCCAGCAGTTACGCGGGAGGCCCCGACACCGGGGAGCTGTTTTTT. As protein: CASSYAGGPDTGELFF.

The genes are TRBV5-6 and TRBJ2-1, with 8 bases matching TRBD1. Looked up from germline, CDR1 is SGHDT and CDR2 is YYEEEE. Germline trimming cut 3 bases from V and 8 bases from J; bases unmatched to any gene: 4. This CDR3 comprises 13 residues. As DNA, the CDR3 is TGTGCCAGCAGCTCGGGACAGGACGATGAGCAGTTCTTC. It yields the protein CASSSGQDDEQFF.

This chain uses TRBV7-9 with TRBJ1-2; possible D gene TRBD1, 5 bases. Germline CDR1 reads SEHNR; CDR2 reads FQNEAQ (reference sequence). Trimming shortened V by 5 bases and J by 7 bases, and 17 bases separated the two germline ends. CDR3 length: 14 amino acids. The DNA of the CDR3 is TGTGCCAGCAGCCCCTCGGAGGCGGGGACTGGCTACACCTTC. It codes for CASSPSEAGTGYTF. Complete variable domain (other parts from reference TRBV7-9 and TRBJ1-2): DTGVSQNPRHKITKRGQNVTFRCDPISEHNRLYWYRQTLGQGPEFLTYFQNEAQLEKSRLLSDRFSAERPKGSFSTLEIQRTEQGDSAMYLCASSPSEAGTGYTFGSGTRLTVV.

The chain couples TRBV11-1 to TRBJ2-1; tentatively, D is TRBD1 (5 bases). The CDR3 has 13 amino acids. Germline values: CDR1 SGHAT, CDR2 FQDESV (reference sequence). The V end was cut by 3 bases, the J end by 5 bases, with 8 bases between. CDR3 sequence reads: CASSLGQNNEQFF. CDR3 coding DNA: TGTGCCAGCAGCTTGGGGCAGAACAATGAGCAGTTCTTC. Full variable domain (missing parts from reference TRBV11-1 and TRBJ2-1): EAEVAQSPRYKITEKSQAVAFWCDPISGHATLYWYRQILGQGPELLVQFQDESVVDDSQLPKDRFSAERLKGVDSTLKIQPAELGDSAMYLCASSLGQNNEQFFGPGTRLTVL.

This clone came up once. This sequence joins TRBV14 and TRBJ2-7; tentatively, D is TRBD2 (5 bases). The CDR3 loop spans 15 amino acids. The ends were cut back, 2 bases at V and 0 bases at J, with 11 bases in the middle. Germline V lookup: CDR1 SGHDN, CDR2 FVKESK. The CDR3: CASSQLGEGSYEQYF. CDR3 nucleotide sequence: TGTGCCAGCAGCCAACTCGGGGAAGGCTCCTACGAGCAGTACTTC. The full variable domain, rest sourced from reference TRBV14 and TRBJ2-7, is EAGVTQFPSHSVIEKGQTVTLRCDPISGHDNLYWYRRVMGKEIKFLLHFVKESKQDESGMPNNRFLAERTGGTYSTLKVQPAELEDSGVYFCASSQLGEGSYEQYFGPGTRLTVT.

The rearrangement links TRBV27 to TRBJ2-7, with 9 bases lining up with TRBD1. Germline loops: CDR1 MNHEY, CDR2 SMNVEV (reference sequence). This CDR3 contains 16 residues. V was clipped by 6 bases and J by 0 bases; unmatched bases: 9. The CDR3 region has the DNA TGTGCCAGCAGCCGCCGCGGACAGGGGATCTCCTACGAGCAGTACTTC. It translates to CASSRRGQGISYEQYF.

This clone was detected ten times or more. The sample carries other DNA sequences with the same CDR3. V usage is TRBV10-3 and J usage is TRBJ2-3; 8 positions match TRBD2. Looked up from germline, CDR1 is ENHRY and CDR2 is SYGVKD. V shed 10 bases, J shed 2 bases, and the junction held 8 bases outside the gene matches. The CDR3 sequence is 14 residues long. Here the CDR3 reads CATQLLADTDTQYF. The CDR3 nucleotides read TGTGCCACCCAGCTACTAGCGGACACAGATACGCAGTATTTT.